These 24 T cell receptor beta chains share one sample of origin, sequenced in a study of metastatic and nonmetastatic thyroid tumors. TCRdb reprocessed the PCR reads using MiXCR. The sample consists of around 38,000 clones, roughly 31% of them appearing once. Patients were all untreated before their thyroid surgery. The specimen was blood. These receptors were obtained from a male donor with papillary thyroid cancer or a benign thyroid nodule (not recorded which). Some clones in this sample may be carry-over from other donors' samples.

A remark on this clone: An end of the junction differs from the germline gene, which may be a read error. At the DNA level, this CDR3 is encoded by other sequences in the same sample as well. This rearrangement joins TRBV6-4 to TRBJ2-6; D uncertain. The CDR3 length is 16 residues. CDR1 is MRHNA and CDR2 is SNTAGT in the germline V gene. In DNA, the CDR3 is TGTGCCAGCAGTGACGGACCCAGCTCTGGTGCCAACGTCCTTACTTTC. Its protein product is CASSDGPSSGANVLTF.

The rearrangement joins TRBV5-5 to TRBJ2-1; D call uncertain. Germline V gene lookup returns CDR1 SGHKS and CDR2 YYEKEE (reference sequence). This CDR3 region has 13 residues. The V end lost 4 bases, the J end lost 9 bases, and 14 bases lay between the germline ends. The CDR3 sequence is CASSLGTGTEQFF. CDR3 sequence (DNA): TGTGCCAGCAGCCTAGGCACTGGAACTGAGCAGTTCTTC. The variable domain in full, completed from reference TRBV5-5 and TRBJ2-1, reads DAGVTQSPTHLIKTRGQQVTLRCSPISGHKSVSWYQQVLGQGPQFIFQYYEKEERGRGNFPDRFSARQFPNYSSELNVNALLLGDSALYLCASSLGTGTEQFFGPGTRLTVL.

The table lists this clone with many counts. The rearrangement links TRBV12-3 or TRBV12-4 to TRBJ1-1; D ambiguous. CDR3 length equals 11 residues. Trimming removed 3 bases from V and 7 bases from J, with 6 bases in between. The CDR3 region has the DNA TGTGCCAGCAGTTTCGGGGATGAAGCTTTCTTT. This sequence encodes CASSFGDEAFF.

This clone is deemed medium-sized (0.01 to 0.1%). CDR3 DNA: TGTGCCAGCAGTGGATCAGGGTCTGGCTACACCTTC. Its translation: CASSGSGSGYTF. This chain uses TRBV6-1 with TRBJ1-2; D is possibly TRBD1 (5 bases). Trimming cost V 4 bases and J 7 bases, with 10 bases left between them. Germline CDR1 is MNHNS and CDR2 is SASEGT. The CDR3 has 12 amino acids.

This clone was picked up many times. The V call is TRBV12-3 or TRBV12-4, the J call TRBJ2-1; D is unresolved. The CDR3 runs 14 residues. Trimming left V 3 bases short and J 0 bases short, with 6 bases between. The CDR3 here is CASSFVASYNEQFF. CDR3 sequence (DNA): TGTGCCAGCAGTTTCGTTGCCTCCTACAATGAGCAGTTCTTC.

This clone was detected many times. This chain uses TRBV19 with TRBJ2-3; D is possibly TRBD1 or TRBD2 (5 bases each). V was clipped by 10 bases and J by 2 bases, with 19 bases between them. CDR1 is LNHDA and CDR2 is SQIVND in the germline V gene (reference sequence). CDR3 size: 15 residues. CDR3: CATGPQGVFTDTQYF. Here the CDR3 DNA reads TGTGCCACAGGGCCCCAGGGAGTATTCACAGATACGCAGTATTTT.

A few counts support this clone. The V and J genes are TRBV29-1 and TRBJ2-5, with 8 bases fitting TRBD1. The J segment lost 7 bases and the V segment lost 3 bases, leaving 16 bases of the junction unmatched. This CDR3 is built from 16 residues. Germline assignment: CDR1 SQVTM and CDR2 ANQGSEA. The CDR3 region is CSVDGGGGRGPGTQYF. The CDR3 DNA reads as TGCAGCGTTGATGGGGGAGGTGGCAGGGGGCCGGGGACCCAGTACTTC.

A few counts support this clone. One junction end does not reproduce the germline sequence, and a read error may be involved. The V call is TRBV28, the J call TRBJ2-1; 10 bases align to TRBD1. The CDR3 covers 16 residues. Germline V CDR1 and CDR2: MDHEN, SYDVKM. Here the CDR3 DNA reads TGTGCCAGCAGTTCGCCCGGGACAGGGGTTAACAATGGGCAGTTCTTC. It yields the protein CASSSPGTGVNNGQFF.

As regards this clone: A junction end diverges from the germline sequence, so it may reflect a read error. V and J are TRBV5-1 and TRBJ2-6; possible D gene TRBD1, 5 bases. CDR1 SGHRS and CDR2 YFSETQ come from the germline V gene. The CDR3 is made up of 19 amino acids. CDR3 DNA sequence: TGCGCCAGCAGCTTGGGGGCCGGGTTGAGGAGCTCTGGGGCCAAAGTCCAGACTTTC. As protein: CASSLGAGLRSSGAKVQTF. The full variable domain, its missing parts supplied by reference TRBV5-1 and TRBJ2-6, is KAGVTQTPRYLIKTRGQQVTLSCSPISGHRSVSWYQQTPGQGLQFLFEYFSETQRNKGNFPGRFSGRQFSNSRSEMNVSTLELGDSALYLCASSLGAGLRSSGAKVQTFGAGSRLTVL.

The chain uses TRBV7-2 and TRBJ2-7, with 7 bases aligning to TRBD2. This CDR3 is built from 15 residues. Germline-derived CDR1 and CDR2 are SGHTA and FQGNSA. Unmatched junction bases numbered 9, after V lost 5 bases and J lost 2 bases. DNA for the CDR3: TGTGCCAGCAGCGATAAGAGCGGGATTACCTACGAGCAGTACTTC. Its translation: CASSDKSGITYEQYF.

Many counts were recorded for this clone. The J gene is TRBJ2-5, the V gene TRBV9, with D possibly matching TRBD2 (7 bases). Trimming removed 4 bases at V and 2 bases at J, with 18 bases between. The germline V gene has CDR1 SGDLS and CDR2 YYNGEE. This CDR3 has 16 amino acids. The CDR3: CASSSQGGGAQETQYF. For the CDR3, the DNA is TGTGCCAGCAGCTCCCAAGGAGGGGGGGCGCAAGAGACCCAGTACTTC.

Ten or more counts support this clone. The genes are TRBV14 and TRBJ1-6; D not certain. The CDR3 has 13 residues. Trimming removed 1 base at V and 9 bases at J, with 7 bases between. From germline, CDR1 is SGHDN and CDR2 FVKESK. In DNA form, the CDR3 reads TGTGCCAGCAGCCAAGTAGACGGTTCACCCCTCCACTTT. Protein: CASSQVDGSPLHF.

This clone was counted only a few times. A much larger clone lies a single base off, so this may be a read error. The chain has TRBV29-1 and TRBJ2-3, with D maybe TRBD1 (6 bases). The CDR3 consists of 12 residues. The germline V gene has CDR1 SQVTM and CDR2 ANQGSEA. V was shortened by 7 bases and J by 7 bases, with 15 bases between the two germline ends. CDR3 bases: TGCAGCGCCAACAGGGTTTCATATACGCAGTATTTT. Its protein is CSANRVSYTQYF.

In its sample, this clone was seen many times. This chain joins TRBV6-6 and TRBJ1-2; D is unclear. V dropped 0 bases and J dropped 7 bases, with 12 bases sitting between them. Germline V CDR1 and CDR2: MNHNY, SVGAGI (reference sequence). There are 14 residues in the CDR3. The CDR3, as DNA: TGTGCCAGCAGTTACTCAGAGGGCTCGGGTGGCTACACCTTC. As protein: CASSYSEGSGGYTF.

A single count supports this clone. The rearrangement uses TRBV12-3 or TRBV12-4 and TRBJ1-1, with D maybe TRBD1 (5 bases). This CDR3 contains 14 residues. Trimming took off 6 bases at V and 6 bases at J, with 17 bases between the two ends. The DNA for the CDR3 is TGTGCCAGCAGAGATACCGCCGGGACGGCTGAAGCTTTCTTT. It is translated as CASRDTAGTAEAFF.

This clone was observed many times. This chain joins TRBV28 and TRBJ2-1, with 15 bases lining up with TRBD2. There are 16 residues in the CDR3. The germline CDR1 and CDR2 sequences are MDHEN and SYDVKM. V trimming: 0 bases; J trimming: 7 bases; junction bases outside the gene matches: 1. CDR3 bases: TGTGCCAGCAGTTTATGGGGGACTAGCGGGAGGAATGAGCAGTTCTTC. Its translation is CASSLWGTSGRNEQFF. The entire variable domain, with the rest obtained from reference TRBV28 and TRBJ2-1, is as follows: DVKVTQSSRYLVKRTGEKVFLECVQDMDHENMFWYRQDPGLGLRLIYFSYDVKMKEKGDIPEGYSVSREKKERFSLILESASTNQTSMYLCASSLWGTSGRNEQFFGPGTRLTVL.

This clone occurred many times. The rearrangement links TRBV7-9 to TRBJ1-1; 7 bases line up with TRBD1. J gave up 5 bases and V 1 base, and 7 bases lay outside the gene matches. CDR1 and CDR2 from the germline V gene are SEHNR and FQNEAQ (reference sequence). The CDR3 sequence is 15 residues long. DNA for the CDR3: TGTGCCAGCAGCTTAGATGGCCAGGGGGGAACTGAAGCTTTCTTT. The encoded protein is CASSLDGQGGTEAFF. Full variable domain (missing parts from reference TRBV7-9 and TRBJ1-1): DTGVSQNPRHKITKRGQNVTFRCDPISEHNRLYWYRQTLGQGPEFLTYFQNEAQLEKSRLLSDRFSAERPKGSFSTLEIQRTEQGDSAMYLCASSLDGQGGTEAFFGQGTRLTVV.

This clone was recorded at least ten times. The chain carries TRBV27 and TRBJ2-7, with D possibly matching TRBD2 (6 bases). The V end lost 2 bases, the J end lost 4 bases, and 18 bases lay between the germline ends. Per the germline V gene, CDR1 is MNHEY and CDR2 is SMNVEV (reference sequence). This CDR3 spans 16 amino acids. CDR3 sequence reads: CASSLPPGLGTYEQYF. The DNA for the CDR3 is TGTGCCAGCAGTTTACCACCGGGACTGGGAACTTACGAGCAGTACTTC.

CDR3 DNA: TGCAGTGCTAGAGATAGGGGGGGCCCAGTTGTTGGCTACACCTTC. Translated, it gives CSARDRGGPVVGYTF. The V gene is TRBV20-1, the J gene TRBJ1-2, with D maybe TRBD1 (6 bases). The CDR3 runs 15 residues. Germline V gene sequence: CDR1 DFQATT, CDR2 SNEGSKA (reference sequence). Trimming removed 0 bases from V and 7 bases from J, with 18 bases in between.

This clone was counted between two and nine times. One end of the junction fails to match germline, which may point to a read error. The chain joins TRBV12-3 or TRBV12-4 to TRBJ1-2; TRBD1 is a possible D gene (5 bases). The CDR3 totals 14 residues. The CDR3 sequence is CASSTQGTHNGYNF. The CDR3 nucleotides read TGTGCCAGCAGTACTCAGGGAACTCACAATGGCTACAACTTC.

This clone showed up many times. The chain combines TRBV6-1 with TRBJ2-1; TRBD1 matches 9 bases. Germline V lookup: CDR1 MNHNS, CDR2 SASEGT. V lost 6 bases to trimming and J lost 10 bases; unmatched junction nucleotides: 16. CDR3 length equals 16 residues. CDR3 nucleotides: TGTGCCAGCAGGTTGTCTGGGACAGGGTTCGTCGGGGAGCAGTTCTTC. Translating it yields CASRLSGTGFVGEQFF.

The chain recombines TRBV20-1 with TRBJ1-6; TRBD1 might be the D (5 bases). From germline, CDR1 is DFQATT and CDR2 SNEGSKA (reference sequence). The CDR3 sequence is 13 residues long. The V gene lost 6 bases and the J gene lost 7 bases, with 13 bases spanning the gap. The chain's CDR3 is CSALGGMNSPLHF. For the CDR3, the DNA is TGCAGTGCCCTTGGGGGGATGAATTCACCCCTCCACTTT.

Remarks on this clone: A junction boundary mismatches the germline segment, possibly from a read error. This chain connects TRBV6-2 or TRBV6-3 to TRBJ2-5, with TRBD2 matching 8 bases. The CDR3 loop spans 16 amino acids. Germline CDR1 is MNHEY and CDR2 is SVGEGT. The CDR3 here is CASSYFASGWEDTHYF. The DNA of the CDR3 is TGTGCCAGCAGTTACTTCGCTAGCGGGTGGGAAGATACCCATTACTTC.

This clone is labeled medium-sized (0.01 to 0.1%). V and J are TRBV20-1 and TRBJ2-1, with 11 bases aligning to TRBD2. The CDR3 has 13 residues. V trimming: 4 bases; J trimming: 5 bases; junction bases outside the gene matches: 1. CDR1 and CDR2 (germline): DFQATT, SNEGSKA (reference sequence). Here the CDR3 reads CSANSGRDNEQFF. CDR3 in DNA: TGCAGTGCTAATAGCGGGAGGGACAATGAGCAGTTCTTC.